The 23 T cell receptor beta chains below all came from one sample that was sequenced in a study of CD8+CD57+ T cells in acquired aplastic anemia. The study profiled TCR beta VDJ and CDR3 using genomic DNA as template. TCRdb re-derived calls from the reads in MiXCR, one entry per CDR3 protein. This sample carries 35,000 to 45,000 distinct CDR3 sequences, 68% of them seen once, and the ten largest clones take about 22%. Sequencing was done on a sample of sorted CD4+, CD8+, or CD8+CD57+ T cells (not recorded which) from PBMCs. The receptors shown here come from a human donor in good health, serving as a control.

This clonotype appeared many times. This sequence joins TRBV6-2 or TRBV6-3 and TRBJ1-1; D unclear. V was cut by 2 bases and J by 1 base, with 8 bases left in between. The CDR3 has 14 amino acids. CDR1 is MNHEY and CDR2 is SVGEGT in the germline V gene. CDR3 region: CASSYTDSNTEAFF. CDR3 DNA sequence: TGTGCCAGCAGTTACACAGACTCGAACACTGAAGCTTTCTTT.

This clonotype has only a few counts. The chain joins TRBV20-1 to TRBJ1-6; 9 nucleotides align to TRBD1. This CDR3 spans 12 amino acids. V lost 6 bases to trimming and J lost 13 bases; unmatched junction nucleotides: 7. The germline V gene has CDR1 DFQATT and CDR2 SNEGSKA (reference sequence). CDR3 sequence reads: CSAGQGRIPLHF. CDR3 nucleotides: TGCAGTGCCGGACAGGGGCGGATCCCCCTCCACTTT.

This clonotype came up once. The V call is TRBV15, the J call TRBJ2-1, with 9 nucleotides matching TRBD1. V was clipped by 2 bases and J by 4 bases; unmatched bases: 3. CDR1 and CDR2 (germline): LNHNV, YYDKDF (reference sequence). The CDR3 runs to 15 residues. The CDR3 region has the DNA TGTGCCACCAGCAGAAGGACAGGGGAGTACAATGAGCAGTTCTTC. It encodes CATSRRTGEYNEQFF.

The V gene is TRBV2, the J gene TRBJ1-4, with a possible D match to TRBD1 (5 bases). Trimming took off 2 bases at V and 6 bases at J, with 7 bases between the two ends. The V gene's germline CDR1 is SNHLY and CDR2 FYNNEI. There are 13 residues in the CDR3. The CDR3 DNA is TGTGCCAGCAGTGAAAGGGGAGATGAAAAACTGTTTTTT. Protein product: CASSERGDEKLFF.

The chain has TRBV10-3 and TRBJ2-5; the D gene could be TRBD1 or TRBD2 (6 bases each). Trimming shortened V by 5 bases and J by 3 bases, and 16 bases separated the two germline ends. The CDR3 extends over 15 amino acids. Germline assignment: CDR1 ENHRY and CDR2 SYGVKD. CDR3 sequence (DNA): TGTGCCATCAGTCAGGACGGGGGCTTTGAAGAGACCCAGTACTTC. Amino acid sequence: CAISQDGGFEETQYF.

The chain combines TRBV19 with TRBJ2-7; tentative D call: TRBD1 (6 bases). This CDR3 contains 14 residues. CDR1 and CDR2 (germline): LNHDA, SQIVND (reference sequence). The V end lost 9 bases, the J end lost 6 bases, and 21 bases lay between the germline ends. The CDR3 loop is CASPRNTGTAEQYF. Written as DNA, the CDR3 is TGTGCCAGCCCACGGAATACAGGGACGGCCGAGCAGTACTTC.

This clonotype was counted once. The chain is built from TRBV7-8 and TRBJ2-7; possibly TRBD2 for D (5 bases). The germline CDR1 and CDR2 sequences are SGHVS and FQNEAQ. V lost 1 base and J lost 2, with 15 bases in between. The CDR3 totals 16 residues. The CDR3 region has the DNA TGTGCCAGCAGCTTAGGAGGAGGCAGTGGAGCCTACGAGCAGTACTTC. This encodes CASSLGGGSGAYEQYF.

The chain employs TRBV25-1 and TRBJ2-5; no clear D. V was trimmed by 8 bases and J by 7 bases, leaving 14 bases between them. Germline V CDR1 and CDR2: MGHDK, SYGVNS. The CDR3 runs to 12 residues. CDR3 sequence (DNA): TGTGCCAGCGTTGAAGGTTCGGGGACCCAGTACTTC. It codes for CASVEGSGTQYF. The variable domain in full, completed from reference TRBV25-1 and TRBJ2-5, reads EADIYQTPRYLVIGTGKKITLECSQTMGHDKMYWYQQDPGMELHLIHYSYGVNSTEKGDLSSESTVSRIRTEHFPLTLESARPSHTSQYLCASVEGSGTQYFGPGTRLLVL.

This clonotype came up a few times. The rearrangement uses TRBV19 and TRBJ1-5; 7 bases fit TRBD1. The CDR3 has 14 residues. In germline, CDR1 is LNHDA, CDR2 SQIVND (reference sequence). Losses at the gene ends were 7 bases for V and 7 bases for J; bases not matched to a gene: 10. CDR3 loop: CASKGGGAGQPQHF. The CDR3 nucleotides read TGTGCCAGTAAGGGAGGGGGCGCAGGCCAGCCCCAGCATTTT.

V gene TRBV7-3 combines with J gene TRBJ2-7; D may be TRBD2 (5 bases). The V end was cut by 8 bases, the J end by 3 bases, with 17 bases between. From germline, CDR1 is SGHTA and CDR2 FQGTGA. This CDR3 is built from 14 residues. CDR3 sequence: CASAVRSGDYEQYF. Written as DNA, the CDR3 is TGTGCCAGCGCCGTTAGATCCGGGGACTACGAGCAGTACTTC. Variable domain in full (rest from reference TRBV7-3 and TRBJ2-7): GAGVSQTPSNKVTEKGKYVELRCDPISGHTALYWYRQSLGQGPEFLIYFQGTGAADDSGLPNDRFFAVRPEGSVSTLKIQRTERGDSAVYLCASAVRSGDYEQYFGPGTRLTVT.

This clonotype occurred once. V and J are TRBV24-1 and TRBJ1-3, with D uncertain. CDR3 size: 13 residues. Germline-derived CDR1 and CDR2 are KGHDR and SFDVKD. V lost 0 bases and J 7 bases, leaving 6 bases between the germline ends. The CDR3 loop reads CATSDLLGNTIYF. Here the CDR3 DNA reads TGTGCCACCAGTGATTTGCTGGGGAACACCATATATTTT.

V usage is TRBV29-1 and J usage is TRBJ1-1, with 7 nucleotides matching TRBD1. The CDR3 is made up of 12 amino acids. V shed 6 bases and J 4 bases; nucleotides not matched to a gene: 5. In germline, CDR1 is SQVTM, CDR2 ANQGSEA. The chain's CDR3 is CSVRAGGTEAFF. For the CDR3, the DNA is TGCAGCGTAAGGGCAGGGGGCACTGAAGCTTTCTTT.

Comment on this clonotype: Its ends do not fully match the called genes, so a read error is possible. The J gene is TRBJ1-1, the V gene TRBV27, with 8 nucleotides matching TRBD1. Germline CDR1 is MNHEY and CDR2 is SMNVEV (reference sequence). CDR3 length equals 13 residues. The CDR3 DNA reads TGTGCCGGCAGTTTACAGGGGGTTACTGAAGCTTTCTTT. Translating gives CAGSLQGVTEAFF.

The V and J genes are TRBV15 and TRBJ2-5, with D maybe TRBD2 (6 bases). CDR3 length: 15 residues. Trimming left V 0 bases short and J 4 bases short, with 12 bases between. The germline gives CDR1 LNHNV, CDR2 YYDKDF (reference sequence). The CDR3 nucleotides read TGTGCCACCAGCAGAGATGGGTCGCGGGGAGAGACCCAGTACTTC. Translation gives CATSRDGSRGETQYF.

The chain uses TRBV7-3 and TRBJ2-2, with 14 bases identical to TRBD2. With 3 bases clipped from V and 8 bases from J, the junction kept 2 bases outside the gene matches. The germline gives CDR1 SGHTA, CDR2 FQGTGA. This CDR3 region has 15 residues. CDR3 residues: CASSFGTSGGGELFF. In nucleotides, the CDR3 is TGTGCCAGCAGCTTCGGGACTAGCGGGGGTGGGGAGCTGTTTTTT.

This clonotype showed up just a few times. V and J are TRBV10-3 and TRBJ2-7; D may match TRBD1 or TRBD2 (6 bases each). CDR3 length: 16 residues. Germline loops: CDR1 ENHRY, CDR2 SYGVKD. V was cut by 4 bases and J by 0 bases, with 16 bases left in between. The CDR3 DNA reads TGTGCCATCAGTGGGGGGGCTGCGGATGGCTCCTACGAGCAGTACTTC. Translated: CAISGGAADGSYEQYF.

The V call is TRBV2, the J call TRBJ2-7; D might be TRBD2 (6 bases). Looked up from germline, CDR1 is SNHLY and CDR2 is FYNNEI. The CDR3 is 11 amino acids. The V end was cut by 7 bases, the J end by 6 bases, with 10 bases between. CDR3 sequence (DNA): TGTGCCAGCATAGGGGACTGCGAGCAGTACTTC. Protein sequence: CASIGDCEQYF. Drawing the rest from reference TRBV2 and TRBJ2-7, the complete variable domain is EPEVTQTPSHQVTQMGQEVILRCVPISNHLYFYWYRQILGQKVEFLVSFYNNEISEKSEIFDDQFSVERPDGSNFTLKIRSTKLEDSAMYFCASIGDCEQYFGPGTRLTVT.

This clonotype showed up just a few times. The chain has TRBV20-1 and TRBJ2-7; 7 nucleotides line up with TRBD2. This CDR3 is built from 14 residues. The J segment lost 2 bases and the V segment lost 5 bases, leaving 9 bases of the junction unmatched. CDR1 and CDR2 (germline): DFQATT, SNEGSKA (reference sequence). CDR3 nucleotide sequence: TGCAGTGCTCCACCTGAAGCGGGGACCTACGAGCAGTACTTC. This sequence encodes CSAPPEAGTYEQYF.

This chain joins TRBV24-1 and TRBJ2-1; no firm D call. Per germline, CDR1 KGHDR and CDR2 SFDVKD. The ends were cut back, 3 bases at V and 8 bases at J, with 7 bases in the middle. This CDR3 region has 12 residues. The CDR3 loop reads CATSDPLYEQFF. The CDR3 DNA sequence: TGTGCCACCAGTGATCCTCTGTATGAGCAGTTCTTC.

The sample holds a few counts of this clonotype. The chain combines TRBV20-1 with TRBJ2-7; perhaps TRBD2 as D (6 bases). V was trimmed by 5 bases and J by 3 bases, leaving 14 bases between them. CDR1 and CDR2 (germline): DFQATT, SNEGSKA (reference sequence). This CDR3 is built from 13 residues. DNA for the CDR3: TGCAGTGCTTGCGAGGTAGCGGTCTACGAGCAGTACTTC. This sequence encodes CSACEVAVYEQYF.

V is TRBV9 and J is TRBJ1-2; D gene unclear. In germline, CDR1 is SGDLS, CDR2 YYNGEE. This CDR3 spans 13 amino acids. V lost 0 bases and J 8 bases, leaving 11 bases between the germline ends. The CDR3 nucleotides are TGTGCCAGCAGCGTAGGATTGTCAGAAGGCTACACCTTC. Its protein is CASSVGLSEGYTF.

CDR3 residues: CASSDRGGETQYF. The CDR3 DNA reads TGTGCCAGTAGCGACAGGGGGGGAGAGACCCAGTACTTC. The rearrangement uses TRBV19 and TRBJ2-5, with 9 bases lining up with TRBD1. The CDR3 is made up of 13 amino acids. V lost 6 bases to trimming and J lost 4 bases; unmatched junction nucleotides: 3. The germline CDR1 and CDR2 sequences are LNHDA and SQIVND (reference sequence).

The CDR3 is CSADRDRRGPFGYTF. The CDR3 DNA is TGCAGCGCGGACCGGGACCGAAGAGGACCTTTTGGCTACACCTTC. The chain carries TRBV29-1 and TRBJ1-2, with D tentatively TRBD1 (5 bases). CDR3 size: 15 residues. V gave up 7 bases and J gave up 7 bases, with 25 bases separating them. The germline V gene encodes CDR1 SQVTM and CDR2 ANQGSEA. The complete variable domain, with remaining parts taken from reference TRBV29-1 and TRBJ1-2, reads SAVISQKPSRDICQRGTSLTIQCQVDSQVTMMFWYRQQPGQSLTLIATANQGSEATYESGFVIDKFPISRPNLTFSTLTVSNMSPEDSSIYLCSADRDRRGPFGYTFGSGTRLTVV.